The rows below give T cell receptor beta chains drawn from one sample of a study of identical twins. TCRdb called the 5' RACE reads again in MiXCR, with one record for every CDR3 protein. The table has around 340,000 distinct CDR3 sequences, around 9.7% seen once. Sequencing was done on a sample of naive T cells sorted from blood. Receptor source: a woman aged 45-65 years in good health. CDR3s include the opening cysteine and the closing phenylalanine or tryptophan. The D gene is left open where the match is weak. Only some rows state a clone size, as once, few, many or a class for expanded clones.

j_call d_call clone_size v_call cdr3_aa cdr3_nt
TRBJ2-1 TRBD1 few TRBV5-4 CASSFPTGQGYNEQFF TGTGCCAGCAGCTTCCCCACGGGACAGGGCTACAATGAGCAGTTCTTC
TRBJ2-3 TRBD1 many TRBV4-1 CASSQSGQQSTDTQYF TGCGCCAGCAGCCAGTCGGGACAGCAAAGCACAGATACGCAGTATTTT
TRBJ2-3 TRBD2 . TRBV5-1 CASSYGLAGADTQYF TGCGCCAGCAGCTACGGACTAGCGGGGGCAGATACGCAGTATTTT
TRBJ2-5 . many TRBV11-2 CASSYFRAFETQYF TGTGCCAGCAGCTATTTCAGGGCTTTCGAGACCCAGTACTTC
TRBJ2-1 . few TRBV10-3 CAISESDSSRFF TGTGCCATCAGTGAGTCGGACTCTTCACGGTTCTTC
TRBJ2-1 TRBD2 . TRBV20-1 CSATILSGRGGNEQFF TGCAGTGCTACGATCCTTAGCGGGAGGGGGGGCAATGAGCAGTTCTTC
TRBJ2-5 . . TRBV6-2/TRBV6-3 CASGAWKETQYF TGTGCCAGCGGTGCTTGGAAAGAGACCCAGTACTTC
TRBJ2-1 TRBD2 many TRBV6-5 CAGPSGGHNEQFF TGTGCCGGGCCTAGCGGGGGACACAATGAGCAGTTCTTC
TRBJ1-1 . few TRBV5-1 CASSSRGILNTEAFF TGCGCCAGCAGCTCGAGGGGGATCTTGAACACTGAAGCTTTCTTT
TRBJ2-5 . many TRBV5-1 CASSQGRLYQETQYF TGCGCCAGCAGCCAGGGACGTTTGTACCAAGAGACCCAGTACTTC
TRBJ1-1 . many TRBV6-5 CASSYGAANTEAFF TGTGCCAGCAGTTACGGGGCGGCGAACACTGAAGCTTTCTTT
TRBJ1-1 . . TRBV20-1 CSTRHPGDTEAFF TGCAGTACCCGACACCCTGGGGACACTGAAGCTTTCTTT
TRBJ2-3 TRBD2 . TRBV6-5 CASKTSGSSVDTQYF TGTGCCAGCAAGACTAGCGGGAGTTCGGTAGATACGCAGTATTTT
TRBJ2-3 . . TRBV3-1 CASSRDTRTDTQYF TGTGCCAGCAGCCGGGACACACGCACAGATACGCAGTATTTT
TRBJ2-7 TRBD1 few TRBV27 CASSLTGQSFYEQYF TGTGCCAGCAGTTTAACGGGACAGAGCTTCTACGAGCAGTACTTC
TRBJ2-3 . many TRBV5-1 CASSLGNGDTQYF TGCGCCAGCAGCTTGGGCAATGGAGATACGCAGTATTTT
TRBJ2-5 . few TRBV24-1 CATGPPGETQYF TGTGCCACCGGTCCCCCCGGAGAGACCCAGTACTTC
TRBJ1-4 . few TRBV12-3/TRBV12-4 CASQVTNEKLFF TGTGCCAGCCAGGTCACTAATGAAAAACTGTTTTTT
TRBJ1-3 . . TRBV28 CASRTGAGNTIYF TGTGCCAGCAGGACTGGGGCCGGAAACACCATATATTTT
TRBJ2-1 TRBD1 few TRBV25-1 CATSPSGTGVYNEQFF TGTGCCACCTCACCATCCGGGACAGGGGTTTACAATGAGCAGTTCTTC
TRBJ2-1 TRBD2 . TRBV20-1 CSARRREGSYNEQFF TGCAGTGCTAGAAGGCGGGAGGGGTCCTACAATGAGCAGTTCTTC
TRBJ2-1 . few TRBV5-4 CASSRRGRGLAFHNEQFF TGTGCCAGCAGCCGCAGAGGGAGGGGGCTAGCTTTCCACAATGAGCAGTTCTTC
TRBJ2-7 . many TRBV7-3 CASGLEGGALSYEQYF TGTGCCAGCGGGCTTGAAGGAGGGGCGTTGAGCTACGAGCAGTACTTC
TRBJ2-2 . many TRBV29-1 CSVDSLGLGELFF TGCAGCGTTGATTCCCTAGGTCTCGGGGAGCTGTTTTTT
TRBJ2-5 . many TRBV10-3 CAISDDPWETQYF TGTGCCATCAGTGACGATCCTTGGGAGACCCAGTACTTC
TRBJ2-3 . few TRBV14 CASGAVPDTQYF TGTGCCAGCGGCGCGGTGCCAGATACGCAGTATTTT
TRBJ2-5 TRBD1 many TRBV5-1 CASSLDGTGQETQYF TGCGCCAGCAGCTTGGATGGGACAGGACAAGAGACCCAGTACTTC
TRBJ2-7 TRBD2 . TRBV3-1 CASSQLAGPHYEQYF TGTGCCAGCAGCCAACTAGCGGGGCCACACTACGAGCAGTACTTC
TRBJ2-1 . few TRBV27 CASRAGQTLYTNEQFF TGTGCCAGCAGAGCTGGACAGACCCTTTACACAAATGAGCAGTTCTTC
TRBJ2-2 . . TRBV5-1 CASSFLTDSGELFF TGCGCCAGCAGCTTCCTAACCGACTCCGGGGAGCTGTTTTTT
TRBJ2-3 . . TRBV7-7 CASSLADGTTDTQYF TGTGCCAGCAGCTTAGCAGACGGGACCACAGATACGCAGTATTTT
TRBJ2-2 . many TRBV5-1 CASWQGVAGTGELFF TGCGCCAGCTGGCAGGGAGTAGCAGGCACCGGGGAGCTGTTTTTT
TRBJ2-1 TRBD2 . TRBV7-6 CASSLAWGAGGPNNEQFF TGTGCCAGCAGCTTAGCATGGGGGGCGGGAGGGCCTAACAATGAGCAGTTCTTC
TRBJ2-1 . . TRBV20-1 CSAAPRGTVVNEQFF TGCAGTGCTGCCCCAAGAGGGACTGTTGTCAATGAGCAGTTCTTC
TRBJ2-1 TRBD2 many TRBV6-5 CASSRAGRVVHNEQFF TGTGCCAGCAGTAGGGCCGGGAGGGTCGTCCACAATGAGCAGTTCTTC
TRBJ1-1 . many TRBV5-1 CASSLVGGLNTEAFF TGCGCCAGCAGCTTGGTTGGGGGCTTGAACACTGAAGCTTTCTTT
TRBJ2-3 TRBD2 few TRBV6-5 CASRLTSGRSSDTQYF TGTGCCAGCAGACTCACTAGCGGGAGATCGTCAGATACGCAGTATTTT
TRBJ2-3 TRBD2 few TRBV4-1 CASSLVAGDSDTQYF TGCGCCAGCAGCCTGGTAGCGGGAGATTCAGATACGCAGTATTTT
TRBJ2-3 . many TRBV7-6 CASSPGLKVDTQYF TGTGCCAGCAGCCCGGGACTTAAGGTCGATACGCAGTATTTT
TRBJ2-5 TRBD1 . TRBV5-5 CASSLGWARGQETQYF TGTGCCAGCAGCTTGGGATGGGCCAGGGGGCAAGAGACCCAGTACTTC
TRBJ1-1 . few TRBV4-2 CASSSHLNTEAFF TGTGCCAGCAGCTCTCACTTGAACACTGAAGCTTTCTTT
TRBJ2-5 TRBD2 many TRBV29-1 CSVRAGGPETQYF TGCAGCGTTAGAGCGGGAGGGCCAGAGACCCAGTACTTC
TRBJ1-5 TRBD1 many TRBV29-1 CSVSSGTGFQPQHF TGCAGCGTAAGCTCCGGGACAGGGTTTCAGCCCCAGCATTTT
TRBJ2-1 . . TRBV12-3/TRBV12-4 CASSRFGDRSEQFF TGTGCCAGCAGCCGTTTTGGGGATAGAAGCGAGCAGTTCTTC
TRBJ1-1 . . TRBV5-1 CASSTEIRATEAFF TGCGCCAGCAGCACAGAAATCAGAGCCACTGAAGCTTTCTTT
TRBJ2-7 . few TRBV27 CASSSRDGSYEQYF TGTGCCAGCAGTTCCCGAGACGGGTCCTACGAGCAGTACTTC
TRBJ2-5 TRBD2 few TRBV29-1 CSVERPTSAIQETQYF TGCAGCGTAGAAAGGCCTACTAGCGCTATACAAGAGACCCAGTACTTC
TRBJ1-1 . many TRBV5-1 CASRPAHLNTEAFF TGCGCCAGCAGACCGGCACACTTGAACACTGAAGCTTTCTTT